A single sample gave rise to the 10 T cell receptor beta chains below, sequenced in a study of T cell changes during pregnancy in multiple sclerosis. The data were produced by immunoSEQ multiplex PCR, yet TCRdb's version contains in-frame clones alone and is incomplete. The sample has 60,000 to 75,000 clones; approximately 92% are singletons. Sample: peripheral blood, taken in the second trimester of pregnancy. These receptor sequences come from a female donor with multiple sclerosis, enrolled in a pregnancy study.

The genes are TRBV21-1 and TRBJ1-5; TRBD1, the table's D call, lacks a check against the DNA. TRBV21-1 is given as a pseudogene. The CDR3 spans 15 residues. The CDR3 bases are TGTGCCAGCAGCAAAGGGACAGGGGCCAATCAGCCCCAGCATTTT. Translating gives CASSKGTGANQPQHF.

The CDR3 sequence is CASSDGLAGLNEQFF. The CDR3 DNA reads as TGTGCCAGCAGTGACGGACTAGCGGGTCTCAATGAGCAGTTCTTC. The rearrangement links TRBV6-4 to TRBJ2-1; 11 bases line up with TRBD2. Looked up from germline, CDR1 is MRHNA and CDR2 is SNTAGT. V was pared by 2 bases and J by 6 bases, with 3 bases of the junction left unmatched. The CDR3 runs 15 residues.

V gene TRBV9 combines with J gene TRBJ2-7, with 7 bases that match TRBD2. Germline V CDR1 and CDR2: SGDLS, YYNGEE. The CDR3 is made up of 14 amino acids. Trimming at V came to 0 bases and at J to 3 bases, leaving 3 bases not matched to a gene. CDR3 residues: CASSVGGGGYEQYF. In DNA form, the CDR3 reads TGTGCCAGCAGCGTAGGTGGGGGGGGCTACGAGCAGTACTTC.

The rearrangement uses TRBV6-1 and TRBJ1-6; D remains ambiguous. Germline loops: CDR1 MNHNS, CDR2 SASEGT. This CDR3 has 12 amino acids. V dropped 5 bases and J dropped 6 bases, with 5 bases sitting between them. The CDR3 DNA reads TGTGCCAGCAGTAGCGGTAATTCACCCCTCCACTTT. This codes for CASSSGNSPLHF.

The rearrangement uses TRBV6-1 and TRBJ2-7; D call uncertain. The CDR3 sequence is 15 residues long. Trimming cost V 3 bases and J 3 bases, with 15 bases left between them. Looked up from germline, CDR1 is MNHNS and CDR2 is SASEGT. Written as DNA, the CDR3 is TGTGCCAGCAGTGAGGGCCCCGTAACGGACTACGAGCAGTACTTC. This sequence encodes CASSEGPVTDYEQYF.

This chain uses TRBV6-1 with TRBJ2-1, with 10 bases lining up with TRBD2. This CDR3 comprises 15 residues. CDR1 MNHNS and CDR2 SASEGT come from the germline V gene. V lost 4 bases, J lost 3 bases, and 3 bases stayed unmatched. CDR3 sequence: CASSGSSGSYNEQFF. The CDR3 coding sequence is TGTGCCAGCAGTGGCTCTAGCGGGAGCTACAATGAGCAGTTCTTC.

This CDR3 is CASSLAGGRAADTQYF. CDR3 nucleotide sequence: TGTGCCAGCAGCTTAGCAGGGGGCCGGGCAGCAGATACGCAGTATTTT. The rearrangement links TRBV7-3 to TRBJ2-3; 8 positions match TRBD1. The trim removed 2 bases at V and 4 bases at J, leaving 8 bases unmatched. Per germline, CDR1 SGHTA and CDR2 FQGTGA. This CDR3 has 16 residues.

The chain employs TRBV30 and TRBJ2-5; 7 bases line up with TRBD1. This CDR3 has 15 residues. V lost 3 bases and J lost 5; bases outside the gene matches: 12. Germline loops: CDR1 GTSNPN, CDR2 SVGIG (reference sequence). Here the CDR3 reads CAWSPTTGYWETQYF. CDR3 in DNA: TGTGCCTGGAGCCCGACGACAGGGTATTGGGAGACCCAGTACTTC.

This clone was detected only once. The chain joins TRBV5-6 to TRBJ2-7, with 7 bases aligning to TRBD1. Germline CDR1 reads SGHDT; CDR2 reads YYEEEE. The CDR3 sequence is 16 residues long. Unmatched junction bases numbered 14, after V lost 3 bases and J lost 5 bases. CDR3 loop: CASSWDRPGPSNEQYF. The CDR3 DNA sequence: TGTGCCAGCAGCTGGGACAGACCGGGACCTTCGAACGAGCAGTACTTC.

This chain joins TRBV27 and TRBJ1-1; 7 bases line up with TRBD1. This CDR3 has 14 amino acids. Losses at the gene ends were 5 bases for V and 0 bases for J; bases not matched to a gene: 3. Germline CDR1 MNHEY, CDR2 SMNVEV (reference sequence). CDR3 sequence reads: CASSRTGLNTEAFF. CDR3 in DNA: TGTGCCAGCAGTCGGACAGGATTGAACACTGAAGCTTTCTTT.